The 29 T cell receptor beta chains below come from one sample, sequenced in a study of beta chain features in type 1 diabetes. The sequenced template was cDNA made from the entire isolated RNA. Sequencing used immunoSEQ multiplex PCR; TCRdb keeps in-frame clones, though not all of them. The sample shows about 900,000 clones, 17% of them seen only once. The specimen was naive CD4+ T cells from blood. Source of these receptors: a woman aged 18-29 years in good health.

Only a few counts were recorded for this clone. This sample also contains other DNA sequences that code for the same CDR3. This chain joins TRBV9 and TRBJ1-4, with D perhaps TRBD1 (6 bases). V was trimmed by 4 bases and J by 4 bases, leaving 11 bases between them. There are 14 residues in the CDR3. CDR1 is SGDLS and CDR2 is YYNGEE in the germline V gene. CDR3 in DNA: TGTGCCAGCAGCCCCCAGGGGCGTAATGAAAAACTGTTTTTT. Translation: CASSPQGRNEKLFF. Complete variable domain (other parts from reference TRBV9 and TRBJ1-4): DSGVTQTPKHLITATGQRVTLRCSPRSGDLSVYWYQQSLDQGLQFLIQYYNGEERAKGNILERFSAQQFPDLHSELNLSSLELGDSALYFCASSPQGRNEKLFFGSGTQLSVL.

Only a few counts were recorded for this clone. CDR3 nucleotides: TGCAGTGCTAGCGACAGCTATGGCTACACCTTC. Amino acids: CSASDSYGYTF. The chain is built from TRBV20-1 and TRBJ1-2; tentatively, D is TRBD1 (5 bases). Trimming removed 3 bases at V and 4 bases at J, with 6 bases between. The CDR3 spans 11 residues. Germline lookup yields CDR1 DFQATT and CDR2 SNEGSKA (reference sequence).

The CDR3 nucleotides read TGTGCCAGCAGCCCCCACCAGGAGGAGGACCATTATGGCTACACCTTC. Translated: CASSPHQEEDHYGYTF. This chain connects TRBV4-2 to TRBJ1-2; D gene ambiguous. V was cut by 4 bases and J by 5 bases, with 20 bases left in between. Germline CDR1 reads LGHNA; CDR2 reads YNFKEQ. The CDR3 has 16 amino acids.

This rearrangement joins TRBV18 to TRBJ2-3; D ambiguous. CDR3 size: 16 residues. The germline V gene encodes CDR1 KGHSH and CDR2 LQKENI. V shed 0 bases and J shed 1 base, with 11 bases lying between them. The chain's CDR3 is CASSPPGKGGTDTQYF. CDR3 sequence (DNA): TGTGCCAGCTCACCACCTGGGAAGGGTGGCACAGATACGCAGTATTTT.

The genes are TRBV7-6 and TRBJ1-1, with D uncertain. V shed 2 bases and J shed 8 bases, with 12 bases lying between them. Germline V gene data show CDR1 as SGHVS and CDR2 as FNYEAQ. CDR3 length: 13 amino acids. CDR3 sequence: CASSLKPREEAFF. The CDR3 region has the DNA TGTGCCAGCAGCTTAAAACCCCGCGAGGAAGCTTTCTTT. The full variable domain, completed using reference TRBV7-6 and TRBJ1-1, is GAGVSQSPRYKVTKRGQDVALRCDPISGHVSLYWYRQALGQGPEFLTYFNYEAQQDKSGLPNDRFSAERPEGSISTLTIQRTEQRDSAMYRCASSLKPREEAFFGQGTRLTVV.

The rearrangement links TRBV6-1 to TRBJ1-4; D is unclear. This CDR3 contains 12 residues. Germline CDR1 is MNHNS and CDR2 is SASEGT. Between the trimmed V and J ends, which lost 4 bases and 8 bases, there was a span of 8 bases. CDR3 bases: TGTGCCAGCAGTGCTCGTTACGAAAAACTGTTTTTT. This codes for CASSARYEKLFF.

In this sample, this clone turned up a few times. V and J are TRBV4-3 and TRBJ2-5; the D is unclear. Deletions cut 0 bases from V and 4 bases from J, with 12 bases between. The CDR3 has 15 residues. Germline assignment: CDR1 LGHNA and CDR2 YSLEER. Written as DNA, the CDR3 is TGCGCCAGCAGCCAAGAGATGAGTTCCCGAGAGACCCAGTACTTC. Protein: CASSQEMSSRETQYF.

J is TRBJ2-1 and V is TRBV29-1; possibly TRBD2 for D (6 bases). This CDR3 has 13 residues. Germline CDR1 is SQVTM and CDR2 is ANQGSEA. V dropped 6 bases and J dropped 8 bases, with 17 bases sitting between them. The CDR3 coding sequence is TGCAGCGTCCCCTGGGGGAGGAGCTATGAGCAGTTCTTC. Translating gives CSVPWGRSYEQFF.

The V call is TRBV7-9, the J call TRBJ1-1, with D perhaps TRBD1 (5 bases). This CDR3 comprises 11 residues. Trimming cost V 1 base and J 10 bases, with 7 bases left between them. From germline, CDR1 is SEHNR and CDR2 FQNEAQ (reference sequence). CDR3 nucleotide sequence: TGTGCCAGCAGCTTAGGACAGAGAGCTTTCTTT. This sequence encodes CASSLGQRAFF.

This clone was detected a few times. Here the CDR3 DNA reads TGTGCCAGCAGTGGAGGATTTTGGGGGACTGAAGCTTTCTTT. Amino acid sequence: CASSGGFWGTEAFF. This chain uses TRBV2 with TRBJ1-1; D is possibly TRBD1 (5 bases). This CDR3 region has 14 residues. CDR1 and CDR2 (germline): SNHLY, FYNNEI. V lost 4 bases, J lost 5 bases, and 14 bases lay in between.

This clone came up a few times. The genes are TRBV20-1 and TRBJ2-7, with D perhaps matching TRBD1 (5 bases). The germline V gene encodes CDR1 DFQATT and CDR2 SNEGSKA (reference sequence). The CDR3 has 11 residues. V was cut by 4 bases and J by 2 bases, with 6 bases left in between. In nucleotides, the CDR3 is TGCAGTGCTAAGGGGACCTACGAGCAGTACTTC. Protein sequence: CSAKGTYEQYF.

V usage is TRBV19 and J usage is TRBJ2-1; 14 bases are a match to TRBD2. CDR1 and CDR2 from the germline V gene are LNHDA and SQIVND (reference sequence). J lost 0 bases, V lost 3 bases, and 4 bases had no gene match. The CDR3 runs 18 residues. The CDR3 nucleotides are TGTGCCAGTAGTATGACTAGCGGGAGGGGAAGCTCCTACAATGAGCAGTTCTTC. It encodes CASSMTSGRGSSYNEQFF.

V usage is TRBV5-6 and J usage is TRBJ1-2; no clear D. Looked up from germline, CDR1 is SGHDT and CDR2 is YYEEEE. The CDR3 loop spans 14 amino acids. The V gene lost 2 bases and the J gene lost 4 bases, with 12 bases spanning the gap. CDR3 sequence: CASSFGETRYGYTF. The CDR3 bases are TGTGCCAGCAGCTTCGGGGAGACGCGCTATGGCTACACCTTC.

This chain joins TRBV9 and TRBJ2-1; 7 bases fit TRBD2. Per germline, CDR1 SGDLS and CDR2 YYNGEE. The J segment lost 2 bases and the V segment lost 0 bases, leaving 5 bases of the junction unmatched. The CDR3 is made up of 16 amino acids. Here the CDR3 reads CASSVVGRTAYNEQFF. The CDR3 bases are TGTGCCAGCAGCGTAGTCGGGAGGACGGCCTACAATGAGCAGTTCTTC. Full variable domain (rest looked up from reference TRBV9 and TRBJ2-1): DSGVTQTPKHLITATGQRVTLRCSPRSGDLSVYWYQQSLDQGLQFLIQYYNGEERAKGNILERFSAQQFPDLHSELNLSSLELGDSALYFCASSVVGRTAYNEQFFGPGTRLTVL.

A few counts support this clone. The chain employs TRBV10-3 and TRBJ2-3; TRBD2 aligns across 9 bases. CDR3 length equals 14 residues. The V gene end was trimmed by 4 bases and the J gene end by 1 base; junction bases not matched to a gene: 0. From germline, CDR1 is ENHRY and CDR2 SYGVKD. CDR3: CAISGTSGTDTQYF. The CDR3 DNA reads TGTGCCATCAGTGGGACTAGCGGCACAGATACGCAGTATTTT.

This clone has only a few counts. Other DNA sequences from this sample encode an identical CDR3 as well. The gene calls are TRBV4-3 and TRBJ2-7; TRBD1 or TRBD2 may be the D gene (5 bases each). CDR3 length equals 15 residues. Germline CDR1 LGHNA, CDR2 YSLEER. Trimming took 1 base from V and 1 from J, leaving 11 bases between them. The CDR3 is CASSQARGASYEQYF. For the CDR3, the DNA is TGCGCCAGCAGCCAAGCACGGGGCGCGTCCTACGAGCAGTACTTC.

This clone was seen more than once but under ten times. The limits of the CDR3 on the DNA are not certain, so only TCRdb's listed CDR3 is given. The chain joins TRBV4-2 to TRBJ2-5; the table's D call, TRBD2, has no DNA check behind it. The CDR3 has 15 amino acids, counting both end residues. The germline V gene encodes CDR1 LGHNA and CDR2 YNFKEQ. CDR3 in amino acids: CASSQDFGSGETQYF.

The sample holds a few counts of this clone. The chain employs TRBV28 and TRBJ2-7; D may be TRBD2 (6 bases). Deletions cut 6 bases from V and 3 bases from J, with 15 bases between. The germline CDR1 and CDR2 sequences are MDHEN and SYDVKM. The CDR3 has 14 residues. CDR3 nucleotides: TGTGCCAGCAGGGGCCAGGGAGGTATCTACGAGCAGTACTTC. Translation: CASRGQGGIYEQYF.

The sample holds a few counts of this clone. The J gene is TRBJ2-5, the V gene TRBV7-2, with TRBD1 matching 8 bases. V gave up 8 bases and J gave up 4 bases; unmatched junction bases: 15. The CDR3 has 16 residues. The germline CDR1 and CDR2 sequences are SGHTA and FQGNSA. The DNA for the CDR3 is TGTGCCAGCTCCCCCCCGGCAGGGGGCTTGAGAGAGACCCAGTACTTC. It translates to CASSPPAGGLRETQYF.

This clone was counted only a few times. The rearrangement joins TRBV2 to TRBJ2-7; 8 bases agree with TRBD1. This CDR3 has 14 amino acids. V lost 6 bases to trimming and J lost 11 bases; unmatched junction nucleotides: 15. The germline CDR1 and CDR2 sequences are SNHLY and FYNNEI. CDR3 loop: CASSVGQGLPVKYF. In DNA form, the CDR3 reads TGTGCCAGCAGCGTCGGACAGGGCCTGCCGGTGAAGTACTTC. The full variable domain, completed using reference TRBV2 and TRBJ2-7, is EPEVTQTPSHQVTQMGQEVILRCVPISNHLYFYWYRQILGQKVEFLVSFYNNEISEKSEIFDDQFSVERPDGSNFTLKIRSTKLEDSAMYFCASSVGQGLPVKYFGPGTRLTVT.

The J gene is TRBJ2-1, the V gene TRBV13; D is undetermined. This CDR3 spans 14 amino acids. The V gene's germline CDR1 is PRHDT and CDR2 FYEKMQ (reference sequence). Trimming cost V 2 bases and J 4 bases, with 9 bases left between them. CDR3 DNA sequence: TGTGCCAGCAGCTTACATCCCAGGTACAATGAGCAGTTCTTC. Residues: CASSLHPRYNEQFF.

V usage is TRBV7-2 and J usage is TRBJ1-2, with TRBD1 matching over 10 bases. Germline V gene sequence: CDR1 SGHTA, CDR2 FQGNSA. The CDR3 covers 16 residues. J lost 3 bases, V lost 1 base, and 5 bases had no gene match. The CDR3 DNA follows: TGTGCCAGCAGCTTAGTCCTCGGACAGGGGGACTATGGCTACACCTTC. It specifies CASSLVLGQGDYGYTF.

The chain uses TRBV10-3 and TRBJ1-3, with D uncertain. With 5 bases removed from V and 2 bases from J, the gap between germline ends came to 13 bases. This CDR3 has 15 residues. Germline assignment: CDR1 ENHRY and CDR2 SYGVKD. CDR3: CAISPFESTGNTIYF. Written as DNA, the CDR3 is TGTGCCATCAGTCCCTTTGAGTCCACTGGAAACACCATATATTTT.

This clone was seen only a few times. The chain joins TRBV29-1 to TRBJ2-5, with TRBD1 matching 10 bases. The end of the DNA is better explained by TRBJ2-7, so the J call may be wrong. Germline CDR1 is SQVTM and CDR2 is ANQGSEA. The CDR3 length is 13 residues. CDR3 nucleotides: TGCAGCGTTGAGCGGGACAGGGGCTACGAGCAGTACTTC. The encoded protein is CSVERDRGYEQYF.

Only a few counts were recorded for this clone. CDR3 DNA sequence: TGTGCCAGCAGCATGGGACGGCAGGTGTTAGCGGGAGCTCTGGAGCAGTACTTC. Translation: CASSMGRQVLAGALEQYF. The rearrangement links TRBV7-9 to TRBJ2-7; 9 nucleotides line up with TRBD2. Germline CDR1 and CDR2: SEHNR and FQNEAQ (reference sequence). This CDR3 comprises 18 residues. Losses at the gene ends were 5 bases for V and 7 bases for J; bases not matched to a gene: 21.

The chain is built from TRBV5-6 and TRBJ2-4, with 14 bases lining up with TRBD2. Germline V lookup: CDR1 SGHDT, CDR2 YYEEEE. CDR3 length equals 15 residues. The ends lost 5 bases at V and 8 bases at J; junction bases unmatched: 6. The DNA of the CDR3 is TGTGCCAGCAGTTCGCCGACTAGCGGGAGGGACATTCAGTACTTC. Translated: CASSSPTSGRDIQYF.

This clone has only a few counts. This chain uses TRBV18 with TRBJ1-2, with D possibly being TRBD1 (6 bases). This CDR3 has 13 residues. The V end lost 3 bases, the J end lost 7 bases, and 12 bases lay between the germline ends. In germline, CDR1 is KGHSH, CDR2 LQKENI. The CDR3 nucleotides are TGTGCCAGCTCACCGGGACAATCCGGTGGCTACACCTTC. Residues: CASSPGQSGGYTF. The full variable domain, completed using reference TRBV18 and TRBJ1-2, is NAGVMQNPRHLVRRRGQEARLRCSPMKGHSHVYWYRQLPEEGLKFMVYLQKENIIDESGMPKERFSAEFPKEGPSILRIQQVVRGDSAAYFCASSPGQSGGYTFGSGTRLTVV.

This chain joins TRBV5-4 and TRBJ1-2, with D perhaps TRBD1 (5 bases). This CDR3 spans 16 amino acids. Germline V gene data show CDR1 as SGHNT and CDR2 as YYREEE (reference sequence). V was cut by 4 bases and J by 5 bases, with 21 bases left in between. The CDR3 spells CASSPQIGGSSYGYTF. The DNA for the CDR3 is TGTGCCAGCAGCCCCCAGATTGGGGGTTCATCATATGGCTACACCTTC.

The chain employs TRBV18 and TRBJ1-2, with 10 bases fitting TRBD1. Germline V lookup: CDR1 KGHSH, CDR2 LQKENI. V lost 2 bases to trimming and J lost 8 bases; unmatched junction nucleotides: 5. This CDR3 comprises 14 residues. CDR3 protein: CASSPYDRGPGYTF. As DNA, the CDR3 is TGTGCCAGCTCACCATATGACAGGGGGCCCGGCTACACCTTC.